The 4 T cell receptor beta chains given below trace back to one sample, sequenced in a study of control samples from healthy donors and cancer patients. Some clones are missing from TCRdb's copy, which holds only in-frame ones; the method was immunoSEQ multiplex PCR. The sample yields 170,000 or so clones, 91% seen once. The sample consisted of blood. The receptor source for this set is a woman aged 40 to 50 in good health.

The V gene is TRBV19, the J gene TRBJ1-2; D is perhaps TRBD1 (6 bases). CDR1 is LNHDA, CDR2 SQIVND, per germline (reference sequence). CDR3 length: 11 amino acids. Between the trimmed V and J ends, which lost 11 bases and 3 bases, there was a span of 10 bases. The CDR3 region is CAVGGYYGYTF. CDR3 DNA sequence: TGTGCCGTTGGGGGCTACTATGGCTACACCTTC.

The chain links TRBV20-1 to TRBJ2-3; 9 bases fit TRBD2. With 3 bases clipped from V and 0 bases from J, the junction kept 10 bases outside the gene matches. This CDR3 region has 17 residues. Germline V CDR1 and CDR2: DFQATT, SNEGSKA (reference sequence). DNA of the CDR3: TGCAGTGCTAGTCCCATCCCGGGACTAGCTAGCACAGATACGCAGTATTTT. Protein sequence: CSASPIPGLASTDTQYF.

This clone was detected only once. The V gene is TRBV11-3, the J gene TRBJ2-5; D is unclear. Germline CDR1 SGHNT, CDR2 YENEEA. Trimming cost V 1 base and J 5 bases, with 8 bases left between them. The CDR3 has 13 residues. As DNA, the CDR3 is TGTGCCAGCAGCTTAGGGACGCGGGAGACCCAGTACTTC. It yields the protein CASSLGTRETQYF.

This chain uses TRBV4-1 with TRBJ2-1, with 7 bases lining up with TRBD1. Germline trimming cut 1 base from V and 2 bases from J; bases unmatched to any gene: 5. The CDR3 is 16 amino acids. The germline CDR1 and CDR2 sequences are MGHRA and YSYEKL. CDR3 in amino acids: CASSQGQGDTYNEQFF. The CDR3 coding sequence is TGCGCCAGCAGCCAAGGCCAGGGGGATACCTACAATGAGCAGTTCTTC.